This TCR beta chain came from a study of T cell responses to AZD1222 COVID-19 vaccine. The study, taken as a whole, reports: CD4 TCRs associated with vaccination spanned spike, dominating at 160-218 and 743-854. Nearly half of spike-specific TCRs reportedly target unmutated variant regions. Clonal diversity was possibly underestimated; the donors were predominantly white British and more often female.

Pooled together were second doses at about 4 or about 12 weeks. With respect to this clone: Antigen unknown.

Trimming cost V 2 bases and J 3 bases, with 5 bases left between them. CDR1 MDHEN and CDR2 SYDVKM come from the germline V gene. The CDR3 is 12 residues long. TCRdb keeps only in-frame clones here, not all; method: immunoSEQ multiplex PCR. Among about 72,000 clones listed, roughly nine tenths were seen once. The gene calls are TRBV28 and TRBJ2-7; TRBD1 or TRBD2 may be the D gene (5 bases each). The sequence was obtained from an adult who received the AZD1222 COVID-19 vaccine. Sequencing was performed on peripheral blood, taken 28 days after the second AZD1222 dose. CDR3 DNA sequence: TGTGCCAGCAGTTTAGGGGGCTACGAGCAGTACTTC. Translating gives CASSLGGYEQYF.